These 18 T cell receptor beta chains share one sample of origin, sequenced in a study of tumor-infiltrating lymphocytes in primary liver carcinoma. Starting material for RNA and DNA co-extraction consisted of roughly 20-34 mg of unsorted bulk tissue. TCR beta cDNA was reverse-transcribed from around 0.55 ug of total RNA. The reaction used a constant-region primer and ProtoScript II reverse transcriptase. Library construction for TCR beta comprised three nested multiplex PCR rounds performed with slightly modified ARM-PCR. The study ran its first two PCR rounds for roughly 11 cycles each, using TRBV1-TRBV30 forward primers and a C-beta reverse primer. MiXCR was run by TCRdb on the multiplex PCR reads, yielding one entry per CDR3 protein. Of 44,000 or so distinct CDR3 sequences in the sample, 71% were seen once. The material sequenced was liver tumor tissue from sampling region 5. The subset here: tumor region T5, tumor centre. Receptors were obtained from a man aged 40-50 years with primary liver carcinoma and hepatitis B virus infection.

Comment on this clonotype: Its ends do not fully match the called genes, so a read error is possible. The J gene is TRBJ2-6, the V gene TRBV12-3 or TRBV12-4; maybe TRBD1 (6 bases). The CDR3 length is 15 residues. As DNA, the CDR3 is TGTGTCAGCAGTTTTGAGGGGGCTGGGGCCAACGTCCTGACTTTC. Translating it yields CVSSFEGAGANVLTF.

The J gene is TRBJ2-7, the V gene TRBV7-9, with 11 nucleotides matching TRBD2. Germline V gene data show CDR1 as SEHNR and CDR2 as FQNEAQ (reference sequence). V lost 1 base and J lost 4; bases outside the gene matches: 6. CDR3 length: 16 amino acids. The CDR3 spells CASSLVSGRAMYEQYF. Written as DNA, the CDR3 is TGTGCCAGCAGCTTAGTTAGCGGGAGGGCAATGTACGAGCAGTACTTC.

Comment on this clonotype: Sequence at one end of the junction differs from germline and may be a read error. The V and J genes are TRBV5-6 and TRBJ2-2; tentative D call: TRBD1 (6 bases). The CDR3 runs 15 residues. Germline V lookup: CDR1 SGHDT, CDR2 YYEEEE. The CDR3 region has the DNA TGTGTCAGCAGCTTGGAGCAGGGGATAATCGGGGAGCTGTTTTTT. The encoded protein is CVSSLEQGIIGELFF. Filled out from reference TRBV5-6 and TRBJ2-2, the complete variable domain reads DAGVTQSPTHLIKTRGQQVTLRCSPKSGHDTVSWYQQALGQGPQFIFQYYEEEERQRGNFPDRFSGHQFPNYSSELNVNALLLGDSALYLCVSSLEQGIIGELFFGEGSRLTVL.

About this clonotype itself: The CDR3 end shows no conserved phenylalanine or tryptophan, and so a read error is likely. This chain connects TRBV6-1 to TRBJ2-3; D call uncertain. V was shortened by 8 bases and J by 11 bases, with 5 bases between the two germline ends. This CDR3 contains 8 residues. CDR1 is MNHNS and CDR2 is SASEGT in the germline V gene. The CDR3 sequence: CASVMQYL. The CDR3 bases are TGTGCCAGCGTCATGCAGTATCTT.

This clonotype has at least ten counts. The chain uses TRBV5-4 and TRBJ2-3, with D possibly being TRBD2 (6 bases). The CDR3 contains 15 residues. Trimming shortened V by 0 bases and J by 2 bases, and 10 bases separated the two germline ends. Germline CDR1 SGHNT, CDR2 YYREEE (reference sequence). The CDR3 DNA reads TGTGCCAGCAGCTTGGGAATAGCGGTCACAGATACGCAGTATTTT. Protein: CASSLGIAVTDTQYF.

With regard to this clonotype: A much larger clone lies a single base off, so this may be a read error. The gene calls are TRBV2 and TRBJ2-5; D is possibly TRBD1 or TRBD2 (6 bases each). The CDR3 has 16 amino acids. Germline values: CDR1 SNHLY, CDR2 FYNNEI. The CDR3 DNA is TGTGCCAGCGTCTCTTCCCGGGGGCGGGGTGGAGAGACCCGGTACTTC. Translated: CASVSSRGRGGETRYF.

This clonotype showed up just a few times. A much larger clone is a single base away; this may be a read error. The chain joins TRBV4-1 to TRBJ1-3; the D gene is possibly TRBD1 (5 bases). Germline assignment: CDR1 MGHRA and CDR2 YSYEKL. The CDR3 consists of 15 residues. CDR3 loop: CTSSSLPGLTNTIYF. CDR3 nucleotides: TGCACCAGCAGCTCGCTTCCGGGACTTACAAACACCATATATTTT.

Points on this clonotype: At one end the junction does not follow the germline gene, possibly because of a read error. This sequence joins TRBV5-1 and TRBJ2-2, with D maybe TRBD1 (6 bases). Germline lookup yields CDR1 SGHRS and CDR2 YFSETQ. This CDR3 has 15 residues. The CDR3 loop reads CTSSRAGAYTGELFF. CDR3 in DNA: TGCACCAGCAGCCGCGCAGGGGCTTACACCGGGGAGCTGTTTTTT.

The rearrangement links TRBV11-2 to TRBJ2-7; 7 nucleotides align to TRBD1. The V gene end was trimmed by 8 bases and the J gene end by 5 bases; junction bases not matched to a gene: 9. Germline CDR1 reads SGHAT; CDR2 reads FQNNGV. The CDR3 is 13 residues long. CDR3 residues: CASCSVQGDEQYF. The DNA of the CDR3 is TGTGCCAGCTGCTCTGTCCAGGGGGACGAGCAGTACTTC.

Regarding this clonotype: This may be a read error: a much more frequent sequence differs by one nucleotide. The V call is TRBV5-1, the J call TRBJ2-7, with D unresolved. The CDR3 sequence is 13 residues long. Germline V gives CDR1 SGHRS, CDR2 YFSETQ. Trimming cost V 5 bases and J 3 bases, with 12 bases left between them. The CDR3 nucleotides are TGCGCCAGCAGGCCCGCTAGGGACTACGAGCAGTACTTC. It is translated as CASRPARDYEQYF.

This clonotype occurred many times. The chain couples TRBV7-9 to TRBJ1-4; TRBD1 agrees at 7 bases. The CDR3 extends over 14 amino acids. With V trimmed by 9 bases and J by 5 bases, 9 bases remained unmatched. CDR1 SEHNR and CDR2 FQNEAQ come from the germline V gene (reference sequence). The CDR3 here is CARNNRGTNEKLFF. CDR3 coding DNA: TGTGCCAGGAATAACAGGGGAACCAATGAAAAACTGTTTTTT.

This clonotype was recorded many times. The rearrangement links TRBV10-3 to TRBJ1-3; 9 positions match TRBD1. The junction had 16 bases not matched to a gene; V was cut back by 10 bases and J by 0 bases. CDR3 size: 18 residues. CDR1 is ENHRY and CDR2 is SYGVKD in the germline V gene. The DNA of the CDR3 is TGTGCCACCACCGGCGGGACAGGGATAGGTGGCTCTGGAAACACCATATATTTT. Amino acid sequence: CATTGGTGIGGSGNTIYF.

A word on this clonotype: No conserved phenylalanine or tryptophan ends this CDR3, so it is likely a read error. It is unclear where the CDR3 begins or ends on the DNA, so no DNA is shown, and the CDR3 is as TCRdb lists it. J is TRBJ2-7 and V is TRBV11-2; the D call of TRBD1 is as the table states it, not checked on the DNA. Germline CDR1 and CDR2: SGHAT and FQNNGV. The CDR3 is 12 residues long, ends included. The chain's CDR3 is CASSPGGYERYL.

This clonotype was seen repeatedly, ten times or more. J is TRBJ2-1 and V is TRBV12-3 or TRBV12-4, with 9 bases lining up with TRBD2. The junction had 7 bases not matched to a gene; V was cut back by 5 bases and J by 5 bases. This CDR3 comprises 15 residues. CDR3: CASSTSSSGNNEQFF. DNA for the CDR3: TGTGCCAGCAGTACTAGTTCTAGCGGGAACAATGAGCAGTTCTTC.

The J gene is TRBJ2-3, the V gene TRBV2; D perhaps matches TRBD2 (6 bases). Germline V CDR1 and CDR2: SNHLY, FYNNEI. Trimming removed 2 bases at V and 2 bases at J, with 14 bases between. This CDR3 spans 16 amino acids. CDR3 loop: CASSENLAEDTDTQYF. In nucleotides, the CDR3 is TGTGCCAGCAGTGAAAATTTAGCGGAGGACACAGATACGCAGTATTTT.

As to this clonotype: A read error is likely, as this CDR3 ends without the conserved phenylalanine or tryptophan. The chain has TRBV11-2 and TRBJ2-5; D unclear. The V end lost 3 bases, the J end lost 9 bases, and 11 bases lay between the germline ends. The CDR3 totals 12 residues. The germline V gene has CDR1 SGHAT and CDR2 FQNNGV. CDR3 in DNA: TGTGCCAGCAGCTTTGAGGAAAGGGCCCAGTACCTT. This gives the protein CASSFEERAQYL.

On this clonotype: Since the CDR3 does not end with the conserved phenylalanine or tryptophan, this likely comes from a read error. The CDR3 nucleotides read TGTACCAGCAGCACAGGGGCCGGGGAGCTGTTTTTA. Translated: CTSSTGAGELFL. The chain couples TRBV12-3 or TRBV12-4 to TRBJ2-2; 7 bases are shared with TRBD1. The CDR3 covers 12 residues.

On this clonotype itself: Mismatch with germline at one junction end may stem from a read error. The chain recombines TRBV5-4 with TRBJ2-1, with D perhaps matching TRBD2 (6 bases). CDR3 length: 15 residues. Looked up from germline, CDR1 is SGHNT and CDR2 is YYREEE (reference sequence). The CDR3, as DNA: TGCGCCAGCAGCGATCGACTAGAGGGGTACAACGAGCAGTTCTTC. Its translation: CASSDRLEGYNEQFF.